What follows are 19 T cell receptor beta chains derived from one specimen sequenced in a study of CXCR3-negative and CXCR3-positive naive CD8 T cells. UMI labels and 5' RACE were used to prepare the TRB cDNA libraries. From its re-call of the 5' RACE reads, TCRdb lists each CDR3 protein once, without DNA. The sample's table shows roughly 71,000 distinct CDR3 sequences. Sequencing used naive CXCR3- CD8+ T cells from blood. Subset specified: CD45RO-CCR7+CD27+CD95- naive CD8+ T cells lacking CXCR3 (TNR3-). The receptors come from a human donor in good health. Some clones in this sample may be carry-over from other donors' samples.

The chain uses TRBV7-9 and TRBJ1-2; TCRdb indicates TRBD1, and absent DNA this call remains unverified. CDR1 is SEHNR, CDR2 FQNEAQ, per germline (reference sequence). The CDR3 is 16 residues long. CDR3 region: CASSSLLWDRTYGYTF.

This CDR3 reads CASSQKQGAHTEAFF. The chain couples TRBV4-1 to TRBJ1-1; the TCRdb D gene call, TRBD1, has no DNA to confirm it. Germline V gene lookup returns CDR1 MGHRA and CDR2 YSYEKL. The CDR3 is 15 residues long.

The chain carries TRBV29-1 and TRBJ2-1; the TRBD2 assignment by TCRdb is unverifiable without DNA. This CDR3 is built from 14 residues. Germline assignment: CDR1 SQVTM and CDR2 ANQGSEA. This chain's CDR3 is CSVEVGGNYNEQFF.

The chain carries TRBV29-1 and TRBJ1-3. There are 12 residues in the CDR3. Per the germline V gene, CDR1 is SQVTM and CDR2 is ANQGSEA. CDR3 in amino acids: CSVESSGNTIYF.

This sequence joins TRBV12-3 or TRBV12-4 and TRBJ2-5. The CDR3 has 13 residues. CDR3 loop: CASSLLLQETQYF.

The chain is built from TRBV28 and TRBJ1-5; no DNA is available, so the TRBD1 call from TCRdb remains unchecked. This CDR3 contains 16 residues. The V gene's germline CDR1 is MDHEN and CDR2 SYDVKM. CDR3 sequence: CASSYDRGAGNQPQHF.

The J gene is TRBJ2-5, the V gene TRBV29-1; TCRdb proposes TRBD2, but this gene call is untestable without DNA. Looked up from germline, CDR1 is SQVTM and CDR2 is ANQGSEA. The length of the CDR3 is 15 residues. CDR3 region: CSVEDPGRGRETQYF.

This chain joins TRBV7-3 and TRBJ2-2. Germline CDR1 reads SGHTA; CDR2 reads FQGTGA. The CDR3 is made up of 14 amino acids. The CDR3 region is CASSVASNTGELFF.

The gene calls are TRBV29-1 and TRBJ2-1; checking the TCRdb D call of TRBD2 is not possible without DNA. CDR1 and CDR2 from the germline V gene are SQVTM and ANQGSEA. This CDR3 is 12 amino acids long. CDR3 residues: CSVVFLGDEQFF.

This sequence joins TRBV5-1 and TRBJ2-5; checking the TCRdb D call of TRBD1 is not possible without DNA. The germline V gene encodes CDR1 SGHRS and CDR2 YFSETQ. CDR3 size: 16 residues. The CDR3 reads CASSLPDRGHQEIQYF.

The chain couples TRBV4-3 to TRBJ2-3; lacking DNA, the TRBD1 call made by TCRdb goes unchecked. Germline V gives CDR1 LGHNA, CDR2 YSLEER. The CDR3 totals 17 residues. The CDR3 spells CASSQDVGGGASDTQYF.

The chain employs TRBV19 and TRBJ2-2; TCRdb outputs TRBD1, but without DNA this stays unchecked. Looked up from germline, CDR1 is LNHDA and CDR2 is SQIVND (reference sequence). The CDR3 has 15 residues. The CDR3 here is CASTPRGYNTGELFF.

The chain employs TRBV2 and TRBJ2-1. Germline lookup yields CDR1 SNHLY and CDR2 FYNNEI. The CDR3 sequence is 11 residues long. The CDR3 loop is CASRSGWEQFF.

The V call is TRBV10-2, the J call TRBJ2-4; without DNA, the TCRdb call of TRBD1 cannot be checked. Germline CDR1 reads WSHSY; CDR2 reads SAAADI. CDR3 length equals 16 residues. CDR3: CASSDPDRDYQNIQYF.

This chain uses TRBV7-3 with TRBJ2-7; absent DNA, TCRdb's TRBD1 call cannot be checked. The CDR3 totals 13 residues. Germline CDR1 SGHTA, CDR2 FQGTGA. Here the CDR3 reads CASSLTPGGEQYF.

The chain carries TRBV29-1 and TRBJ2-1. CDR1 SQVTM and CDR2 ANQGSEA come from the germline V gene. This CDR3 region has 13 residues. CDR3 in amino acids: CSVWQENYNEQFF.

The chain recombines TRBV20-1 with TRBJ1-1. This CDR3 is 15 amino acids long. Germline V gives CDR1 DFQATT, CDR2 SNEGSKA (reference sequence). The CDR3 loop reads CSARDLGSLNTEAFF.

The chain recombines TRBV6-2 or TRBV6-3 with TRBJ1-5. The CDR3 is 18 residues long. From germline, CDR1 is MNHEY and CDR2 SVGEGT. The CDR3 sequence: CASSYSISLGSRDQPQHF.

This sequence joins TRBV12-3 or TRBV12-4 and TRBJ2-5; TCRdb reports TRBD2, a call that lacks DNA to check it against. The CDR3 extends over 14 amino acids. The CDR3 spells CASSLRPGPAAQYF.